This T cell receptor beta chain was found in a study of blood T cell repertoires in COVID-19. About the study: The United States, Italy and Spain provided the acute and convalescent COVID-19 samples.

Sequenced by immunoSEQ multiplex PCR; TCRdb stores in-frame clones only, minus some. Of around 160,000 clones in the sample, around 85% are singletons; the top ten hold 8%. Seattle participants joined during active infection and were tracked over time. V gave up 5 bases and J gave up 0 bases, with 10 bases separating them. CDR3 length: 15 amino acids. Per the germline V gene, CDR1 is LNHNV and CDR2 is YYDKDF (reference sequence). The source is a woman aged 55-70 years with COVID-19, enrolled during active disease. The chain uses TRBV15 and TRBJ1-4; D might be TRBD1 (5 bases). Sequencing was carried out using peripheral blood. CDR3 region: CATSVTTATNEKLFF. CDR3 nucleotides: TGTGCCACCAGCGTTACGACAGCAACTAATGAAAAACTGTTTTTT.